This T cell receptor (beta chain) was sequenced during a study of identical twins. MiXCR, applied by TCRdb to the 5' RACE reads, yields one record per CDR3 protein. The table includes 1.5 million to 2 million distinct CDR3 sequences, about 30% detected once. Everyone who gave samples was a healthy Caucasian. Trimming took 5 bases from V and 0 from J, leaving 14 bases between them. Germline V gene sequence: CDR1 LGHDT, CDR2 YNNKEL (reference sequence). The CDR3 is made up of 15 amino acids. Sequencing input: cord blood. The rearrangement links TRBV3-1 to TRBJ2-7, with a possible D match to TRBD1 (6 bases). The source is a newborn girl in good health. CDR3 sequence reads: CASSKRPGASYEQYF. The DNA for the CDR3 is TGTGCCAGCAGCAAGCGGCCAGGGGCCTCCTACGAGCAGTACTTC.